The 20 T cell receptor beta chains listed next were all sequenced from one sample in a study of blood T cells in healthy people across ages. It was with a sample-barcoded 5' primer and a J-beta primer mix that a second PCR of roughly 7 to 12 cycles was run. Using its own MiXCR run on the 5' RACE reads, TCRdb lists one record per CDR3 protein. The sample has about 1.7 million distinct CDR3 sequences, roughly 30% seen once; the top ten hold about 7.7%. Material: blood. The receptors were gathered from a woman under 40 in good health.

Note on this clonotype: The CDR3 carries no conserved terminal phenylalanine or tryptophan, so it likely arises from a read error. CDR3 loop: CASIPGQGFGELFV. CDR3 DNA sequence: TGTGCCAGCATCCCGGGACAGGGTTTCGGGGAGCTGTTTGTT. This chain connects TRBV12-3 or TRBV12-4 to TRBJ2-2, with 9 bases aligning to TRBD1. The trim removed 7 bases at V and 7 bases at J, leaving 7 bases unmatched. This CDR3 comprises 14 residues.

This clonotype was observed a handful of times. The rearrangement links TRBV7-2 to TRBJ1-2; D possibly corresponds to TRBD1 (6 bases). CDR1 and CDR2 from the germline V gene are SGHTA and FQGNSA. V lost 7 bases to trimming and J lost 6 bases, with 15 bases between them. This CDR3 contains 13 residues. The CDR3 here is CASTLDRPDGYTF. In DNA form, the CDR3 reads TGTGCCAGCACCCTAGACAGGCCGGATGGCTACACCTTC. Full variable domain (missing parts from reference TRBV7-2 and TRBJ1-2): GAGVSQSPSNKVTEKGKDVELRCDPISGHTALYWYRQSLGQGLEFLIYFQGNSAPDKSGLPSDRFSAERTGGSVSTLTIQRTQQEDSAVYLCASTLDRPDGYTFGSGTRLTVV.

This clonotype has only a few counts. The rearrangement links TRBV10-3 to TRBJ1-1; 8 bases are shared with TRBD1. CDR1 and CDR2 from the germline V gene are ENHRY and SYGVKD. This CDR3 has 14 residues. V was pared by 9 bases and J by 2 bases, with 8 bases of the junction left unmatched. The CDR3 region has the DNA TGTGCCATAGGGGTTCAGGGGGCAAACACTGAAGCTTTCTTT. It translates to CAIGVQGANTEAFF.

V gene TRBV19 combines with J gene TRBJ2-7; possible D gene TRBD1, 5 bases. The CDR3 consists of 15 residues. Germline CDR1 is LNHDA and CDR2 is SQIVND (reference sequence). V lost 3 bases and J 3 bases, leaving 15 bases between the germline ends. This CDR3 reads CASSIELGRGYEQYF. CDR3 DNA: TGTGCCAGTAGTATCGAACTTGGAAGGGGCTACGAGCAGTACTTC.

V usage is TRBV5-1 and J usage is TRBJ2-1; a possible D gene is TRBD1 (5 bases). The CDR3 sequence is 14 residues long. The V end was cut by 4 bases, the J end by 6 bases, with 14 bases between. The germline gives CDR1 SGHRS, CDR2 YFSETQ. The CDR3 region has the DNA TGCGCCAGCAGCCCAGAAGGGGTCGGCAATGAGCAGTTCTTC. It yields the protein CASSPEGVGNEQFF.

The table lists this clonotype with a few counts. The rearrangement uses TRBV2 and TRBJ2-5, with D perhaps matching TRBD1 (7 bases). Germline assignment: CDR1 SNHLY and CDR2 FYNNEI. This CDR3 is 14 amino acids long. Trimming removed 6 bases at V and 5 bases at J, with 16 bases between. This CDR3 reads CASSAGQRRETQYF. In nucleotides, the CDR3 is TGTGCCAGCAGCGCGGGACAGCGCCGGGAGACCCAGTACTTC.

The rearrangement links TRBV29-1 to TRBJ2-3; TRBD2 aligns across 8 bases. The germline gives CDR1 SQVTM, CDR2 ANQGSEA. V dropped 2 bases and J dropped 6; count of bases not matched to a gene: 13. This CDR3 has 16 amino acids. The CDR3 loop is CSVEMRIAGPRDTQYF. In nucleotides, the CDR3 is TGCAGCGTTGAAATGCGGATAGCGGGGCCTAGGGATACGCAGTATTTT.

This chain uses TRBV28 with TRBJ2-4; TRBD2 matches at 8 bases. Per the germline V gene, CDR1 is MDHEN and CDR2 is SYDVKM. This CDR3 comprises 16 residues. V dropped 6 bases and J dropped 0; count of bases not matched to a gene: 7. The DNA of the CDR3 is TGTGCCAGCAGGGAGCGGGGGCTTATAGCCAAAAACATTCAGTACTTC. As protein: CASRERGLIAKNIQYF.

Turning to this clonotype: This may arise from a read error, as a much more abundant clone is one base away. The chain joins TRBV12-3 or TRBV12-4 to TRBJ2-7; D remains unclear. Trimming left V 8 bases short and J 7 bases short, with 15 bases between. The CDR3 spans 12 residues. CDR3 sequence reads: CASWGGINEQYF. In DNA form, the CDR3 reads TGTGCCAGCTGGGGTGGAATAAATGAGCAGTACTTC.

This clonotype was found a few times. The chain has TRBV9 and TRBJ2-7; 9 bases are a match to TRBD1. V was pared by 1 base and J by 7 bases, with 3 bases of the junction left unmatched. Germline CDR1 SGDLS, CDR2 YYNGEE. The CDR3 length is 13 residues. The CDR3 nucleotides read TGTGCCAGCAGCGTACTAGGACAGGGGGAGCAGTACTTC. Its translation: CASSVLGQGEQYF.

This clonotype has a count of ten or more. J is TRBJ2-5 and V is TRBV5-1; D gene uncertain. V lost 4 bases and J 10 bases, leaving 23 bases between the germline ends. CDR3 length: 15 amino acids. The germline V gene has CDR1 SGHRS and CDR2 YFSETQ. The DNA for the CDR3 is TGCGCCAGCAGCGACCAGGACGGACCGTATGTGAGCCAGTACTTC. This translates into CASSDQDGPYVSQYF.

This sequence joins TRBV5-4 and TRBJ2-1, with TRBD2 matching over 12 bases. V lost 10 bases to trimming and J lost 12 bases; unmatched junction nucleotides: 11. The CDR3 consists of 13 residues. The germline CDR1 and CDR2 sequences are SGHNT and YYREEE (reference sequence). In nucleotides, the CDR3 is TGTGCCTCCAGGGCTAGCGGGAGGGGAGGGCAGTTCTTC. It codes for CASRASGRGGQFF.

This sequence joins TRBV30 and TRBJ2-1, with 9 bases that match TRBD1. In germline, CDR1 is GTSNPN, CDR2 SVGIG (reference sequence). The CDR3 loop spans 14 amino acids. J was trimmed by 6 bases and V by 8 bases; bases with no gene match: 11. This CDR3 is CARNRDRVINEQFF. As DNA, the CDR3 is TGTGCCCGGAATAGGGACAGGGTCATCAATGAGCAGTTCTTC.

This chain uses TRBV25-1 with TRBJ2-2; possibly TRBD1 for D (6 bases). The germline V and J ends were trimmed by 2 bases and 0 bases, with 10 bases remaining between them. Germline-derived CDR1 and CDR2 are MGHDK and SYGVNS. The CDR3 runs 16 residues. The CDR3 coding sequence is TGTGCCAGCAGTGAAGGGGGCGCGCCGAACACCGGGGAGCTGTTTTTT. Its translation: CASSEGGAPNTGELFF.

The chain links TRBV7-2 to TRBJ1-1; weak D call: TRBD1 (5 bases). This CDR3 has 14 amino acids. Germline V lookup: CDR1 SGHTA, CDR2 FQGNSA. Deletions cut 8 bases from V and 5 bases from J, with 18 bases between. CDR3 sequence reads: CASLGGGGKTEAFF. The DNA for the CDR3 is TGTGCCAGCCTTGGGGGGGGAGGGAAAACTGAAGCTTTCTTT.

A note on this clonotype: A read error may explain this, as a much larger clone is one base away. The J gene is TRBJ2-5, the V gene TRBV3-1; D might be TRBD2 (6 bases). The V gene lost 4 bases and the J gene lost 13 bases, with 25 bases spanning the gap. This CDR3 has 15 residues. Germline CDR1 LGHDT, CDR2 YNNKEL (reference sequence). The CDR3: CASSRGEEGKYERYF. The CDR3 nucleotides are TGTGCCAGCAGCCGCGGGGAGGAGGGAAAGTACGAGCGGTACTTC.

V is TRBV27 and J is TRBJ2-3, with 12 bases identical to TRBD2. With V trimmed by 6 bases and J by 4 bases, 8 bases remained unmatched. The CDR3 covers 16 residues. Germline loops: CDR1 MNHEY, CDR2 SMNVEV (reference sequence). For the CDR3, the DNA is TGTGCCAGCAGCCCAATCTCTAGCGGGGGGGCAGATACGCAGTATTTT. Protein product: CASSPISSGGADTQYF.

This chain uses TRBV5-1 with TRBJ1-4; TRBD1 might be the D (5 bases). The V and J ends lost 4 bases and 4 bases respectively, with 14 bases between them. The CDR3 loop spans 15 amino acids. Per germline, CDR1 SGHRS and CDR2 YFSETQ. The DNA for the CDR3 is TGCGCCAGCAGCCTGACGACAGTACTTAATGAAAAACTGTTTTTT. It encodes CASSLTTVLNEKLFF.

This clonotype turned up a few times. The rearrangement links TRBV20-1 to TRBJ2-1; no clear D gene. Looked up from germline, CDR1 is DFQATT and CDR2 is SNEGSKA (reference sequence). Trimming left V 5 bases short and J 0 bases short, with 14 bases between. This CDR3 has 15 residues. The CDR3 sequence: CSALRPLSSYNEQFF. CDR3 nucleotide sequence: TGCAGTGCTCTAAGACCGTTGAGCTCCTACAATGAGCAGTTCTTC.

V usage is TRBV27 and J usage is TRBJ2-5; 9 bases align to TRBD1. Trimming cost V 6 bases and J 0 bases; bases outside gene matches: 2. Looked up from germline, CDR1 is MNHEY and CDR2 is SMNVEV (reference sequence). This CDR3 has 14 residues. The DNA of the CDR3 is TGTGCCAGCAGGGGGGACAGGGACCAAGAGACCCAGTACTTC. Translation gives CASRGDRDQETQYF.